The clone carrying this T cell receptor (beta chain) was seen a few times. The target antigen is unknown. The authors ran a second PCR of about 6 to 11 cycles using a sample-barcoded 5' primer and a J-beta primer mix. TCRdb recomputed calls from the 5' RACE reads with MiXCR, one row per CDR3 protein. The table lists 700,000 or so distinct CDR3 sequences, around a fifth of them singletons, with roughly 22% in the top ten. The data were obtained in a study of blood T cells in healthy people across ages. Study results and caveats: Greater diversity and more naive CD4+ cells were seen in long-lived donors than in aged donors.

This CDR3 has 14 residues. Germline assignment: CDR1 KGHSH and CDR2 LQKENI. V was trimmed by 0 bases and J by 9 bases, leaving 12 bases between them. The V and J genes are TRBV18 and TRBJ2-1, with D possibly being TRBD1 or TRBD2 (6 bases each). The material sequenced was blood. The TCR was taken from a man in his 70s in good health. Here the CDR3 DNA reads TGTGCCAGCTCACCACCGGGCAGGGGAGGTGAGCAGTTCTTC. This gives the protein CASSPPGRGGEQFF.